The following is a T cell receptor (beta chain) sequence with its context. No antigen is known for it. No much larger clonotype is one base removed from it; base qualities were not supplied. The CDR3 goes from the cysteine to the phenylalanine over 14 residues. Here the CDR3 DNA is all that survives: 42 bases in frame from base 1. The germline V gene gives CDR1 as LGHNA and CDR2 as YNFKEQ. V drops 0 bases and J drops 0 bases, leaving 6 bases in between. For the CD8 naive samples, CD45RO-negative cells were positively selected for CCR7, yielding a CD45RA+CCR7+ population from which TemRA cells were excluded. The donors were healthy, HIV-negative adults with no recently reported acute infections or vaccinations. Only Caucasian adults living in Nashville, Tennessee, USA were represented among the donors. Blood was obtained by leukapheresis, after which PBMCs were separated by Ficoll-Histopaque density gradient centrifugation and cryopreserved in liquid nitrogen vapor phase. Purity and quantity of every magnetically sorted T cell population were checked by analytical flow cytometry. Genomic DNA was isolated from every sorted fraction and measured by UV absorbance on a Nanodrop 2000c.

The data stem from a study of shared clonotypes between healthy human individuals (dated by TCRdb to the early 2020s). The study in broad terms: The cohort included a few men and two women between 18 and 49 years of age. Per donor, three plates each were used for CD4 naive and CD4 memory, two for CD8 naive, and one for CD8 memory. To estimate repertoire size and how much clonotype sharing occurs between individuals, the study deeply sequenced the blood TCR repertoires of roughly 5 healthy adults. To increase sequencing depth and limit assay-specific biases, TCR repertoire library preparation and sequencing were carried out by different laboratories using diverse techniques. Between about 0.94 and 10 billion PBMCs per donor were obtained by leukapheresis. The paper as a whole reports these results and caveats: Rarefaction of sorted-subset datasets indicated incomplete sequencing despite the large sequencing depth. Because the study included only a small number of donors, the genetic and exposure-history diversity represented was limited. Sampling was limited to blood, and TCR repertoires in tissue likely differ from TCR repertoires in blood. Pairwise subsampling led to the expectation that sequencing depth would affect the degree of clonotype sharing among donors. Larger estimated clonotype richness was generally found for naive subsets than for memory subsets. About 5% of naive CD4, 3.5% of naive CD8, approximately 2.2% of memory CD4, and 0.4% of memory CD8 clonotypes were shared across several donors. Clonotypes shared by all four sorted-subset donors showed higher generation probabilities than non-shared clonotypes.

Using the deep immunoSEQ assay, multiplex PCR amplified TCR CDR3 regions from genomic DNA. For each cell subset, the extracted genomic DNA was distributed evenly across all wells of several immunoSEQ 96-well plates, and each plate served as one replicate. For sorted subsets, 150 to 250 ng genomic DNA, equal to tens of thousands of T cell genomes, was loaded into each replicate PCR. Purified libraries were quantified with a Qubit 3.0 fluorometer, sized on a Bioanalyzer 2100, and re-quantified with the KAPA Library Quantification kit. A separate single-read 150-cycle Illumina NextSeq 550 flow cell was used to sequence each immunoSEQ 96-well plate. Turning to the authors' computational methods: Because only junctional sequences without quality scores were contained in the immunoSEQ output, filtering matching that applied to full-length reads could not be performed. Sequences were annotated with PyIR, a Python wrapper for IgBLAST v1.9, using IMGT germline references to assign V/J genes and CDR3. Reads were filtered out if the reads had weak V/J assignments (E-value above 1e-6), no CDR3, stop codons, out-of-frame junctions, or ambiguous translated residues. V3J clonotypes were defined by identical inferred V gene, J gene, and CDR3 amino acid sequence. Percentage overlap between repertoires was calculated by dividing the number of shared unique clonotypes by the size of the smaller repertoire. Three approaches were used to assess repertoire richness: RTK rarefaction, the Chao1 estimator, and Recon v2.1 estimates of unobserved clonotypes. For all TCRbeta clonotypes obtained by the gDNA method from a handful of donors, generation probabilities were computed with OLGA. TCRdb stores this immuneACCESS table with in-frame sequences only. Part of the clones is absent; in the studies checked, under half of the shortfall reflects unresolved V genes, and no reason is known for the rest. The V and J calls and clone size are taken from that table; D and trimming were inferred from the DNA. The sample table contains 450,000 to 700,000 clones; only one count was recorded for around 95% of them. 0.095% to 0.12% of the sample comes from the top ten.

Sequencing used naive CD8+ T cells sorted from blood. Taken with the paper, the label for cell subset or site translates to: CD45RA+CCR7+. In this chain, TRBV4-2 is recombined with TRBJ2-7; a confident D gene designation cannot be given. This TCR came from a woman younger than 45 in good health. The nucleotide sequence reads as follows: TGTGCCAGCAGCCAAGAGTGGACCTCCTACGAGCAGTACTTC. It encodes CASSQEWTSYEQYF.